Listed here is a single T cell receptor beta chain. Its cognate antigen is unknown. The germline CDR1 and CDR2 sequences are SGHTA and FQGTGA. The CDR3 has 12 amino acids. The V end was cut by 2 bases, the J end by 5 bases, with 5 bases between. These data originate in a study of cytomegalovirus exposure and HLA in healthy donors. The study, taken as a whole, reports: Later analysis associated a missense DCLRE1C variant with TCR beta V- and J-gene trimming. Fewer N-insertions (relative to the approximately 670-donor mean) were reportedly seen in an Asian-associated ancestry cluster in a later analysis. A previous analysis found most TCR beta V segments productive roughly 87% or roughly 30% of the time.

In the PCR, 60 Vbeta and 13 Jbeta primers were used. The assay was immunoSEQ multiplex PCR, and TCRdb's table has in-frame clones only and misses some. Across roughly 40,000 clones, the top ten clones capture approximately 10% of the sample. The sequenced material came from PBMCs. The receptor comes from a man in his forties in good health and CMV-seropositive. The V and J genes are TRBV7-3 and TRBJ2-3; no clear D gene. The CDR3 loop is CASSLPGDTQYF. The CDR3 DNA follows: TGTGCCAGCAGCTTACCAGGAGATACGCAGTATTTT. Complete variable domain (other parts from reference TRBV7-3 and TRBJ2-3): GAGVSQTPSNKVTEKGKYVELRCDPISGHTALYWYRQSLGQGPEFLIYFQGTGAADDSGLPNDRFFAVRPEGSVSTLKIQRTERGDSAVYLCASSLPGDTQYFGPGTRLTVL.